This T cell receptor (beta chain) was profiled in a study of OX40 agonist ivuxolimab in advanced cancers. At the level of the whole study: Ivuxolimab was an agonistic, fully human IgG2 monoclonal antibody directed against OX40 (CD134), a costimulatory receptor. Intravenous ivuxolimab was administered to patients every 2 weeks at six dose levels: 0.01, 0.1, 0.3, 1.5, 3 and 10 mg/kg. Of the 50 to 55 patients in dose escalation, around 19 had hepatocellular carcinoma, some 15 had melanoma, 9 had renal cell carcinoma and 9 had head and neck cancer. The dose-escalation cohort was around 83% male with a mean age of approximately 60 years, ranging from roughly 20 to 80. Prior anti-PD-1, anti-PD-L1 or anti-CTLA-4 therapy was permitted, and 40% of dose-escalation patients had received checkpoint inhibitors. Partial responses occurred in three dose-escalation patients: two with cutaneous melanoma and one with hepatocellular carcinoma. The point of sequencing TCRbeta in the periphery was to test whether ivuxolimab changed TCR sequence diversity and drove clonal T-cell expansion. The paper describes the monotherapy dose-escalation part (N of about 52 patients) of the phase I trial of ivuxolimab. General study outcomes and caveats: The antigen specificity of the clonally expanded peripheral T cells was not determined. Low levels of normalized T-cell clonal expansion were also shown by some nonresponding patients. Clonal expansion of both CD4+ and CD8+ blood T cells was observed from baseline to week 6 at doses 0.1 to 3.0 mg/kg. In the 0.1-3.0 mg/kg groups, partial responders were among the patients with the lowest normalized peripheral clonal expansion, particularly in CD8+ T cells. After ivuxolimab, expanded clones were on average more numerous among CD8+ T cells than among CD4+ T cells.

To sequence the TCRbeta CDR3 region, genomic DNA was isolated from the sorted cells. TCRbeta CDR3 regions were sequenced using the immunoSEQ Assay. TCRdb carries this immuneACCESS record with in-frame sequences only. Its versions omit some clonotypes, under half of them owing to an unresolved V gene in the studies checked, with the rest unexplained. For this sample there are tens of thousands of clones; 80% to 90% appear just once. The ten top clones hold 0.94% of the sample. V and J are trimmed by 3 bases and 0 bases, and the gene matches miss 6 bases of the junction. There are 18 amino acids in the CDR3, from cysteine to phenylalanine inclusive. Only the CDR3 region is kept as DNA, spanning 54 bases read in frame from base 1. CDR1 and CDR2 were assigned from the germline V gene as WSHSY and SAAADI. Patients with autoimmune disease history or receiving systemic immunosuppression were excluded from the trial. Peripheral blood for TCR sequencing was collected from all dose cohorts at baseline, on cycle 4 day 1, and on cycle 7 day 1. Samples came from an open-label, multicenter, first-in-human phase I dose-escalation trial of ivuxolimab. Adults with locally advanced or metastatic melanoma, renal cell, hepatocellular, or head and neck squamous cell carcinoma were enrolled in the trial. Before TCR sequencing, CD4+ T cells and CD8+ T cells from peripheral blood were sorted into separate populations.

In the case of this clone: Which antigen it targets is not known. Per-nucleotide qualities are absent, and no much larger clonotype sits a single base away.

The rearranged chain carries TRBV10-2 and TRBJ2-7; TRBD2 aligns with 15 central bases. The receptor's source is an adult with an advanced solid tumor such as melanoma, head and neck, liver or kidney cancer. The input for sequencing was CD4+ or CD8+ T cells sorted from blood, taken in a trial of the OX40 agonist ivuxolimab. The CDR3 sequence is CASSDTGTSGRYSYEQYF. The bases read TGCGCCAGCAGTGACACCGGGACTAGCGGGAGGTACTCCTACGAGCAGTACTTC.